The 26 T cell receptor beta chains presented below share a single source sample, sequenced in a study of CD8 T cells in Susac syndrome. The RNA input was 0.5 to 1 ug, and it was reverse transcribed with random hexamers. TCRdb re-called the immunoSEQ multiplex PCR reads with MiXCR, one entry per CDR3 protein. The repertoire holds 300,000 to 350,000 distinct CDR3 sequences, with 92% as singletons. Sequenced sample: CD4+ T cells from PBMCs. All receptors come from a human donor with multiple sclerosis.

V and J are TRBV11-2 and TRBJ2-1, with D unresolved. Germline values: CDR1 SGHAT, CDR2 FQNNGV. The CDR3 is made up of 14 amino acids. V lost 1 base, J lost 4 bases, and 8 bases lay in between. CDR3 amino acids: CASSLASKYNEQFF. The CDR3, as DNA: TGTGCCAGCAGCTTAGCAAGCAAGTACAATGAGCAGTTCTTC.

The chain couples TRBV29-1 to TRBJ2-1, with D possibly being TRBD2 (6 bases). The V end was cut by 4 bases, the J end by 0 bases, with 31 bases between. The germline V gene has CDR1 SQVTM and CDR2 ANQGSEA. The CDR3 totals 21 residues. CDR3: CSVAGAGRSRPGRSSYNEQFF. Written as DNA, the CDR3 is TGCAGCGTTGCCGGGGCGGGGCGTTCCAGGCCGGGAAGAAGCTCCTACAATGAGCAGTTCTTC.

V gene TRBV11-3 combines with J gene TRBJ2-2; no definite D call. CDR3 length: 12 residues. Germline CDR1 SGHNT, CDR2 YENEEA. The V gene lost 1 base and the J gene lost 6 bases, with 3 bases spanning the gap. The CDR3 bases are TGTGCCAGCAGCTTAGTTCCCGGGGAGCTGTTTTTT. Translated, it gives CASSLVPGELFF.

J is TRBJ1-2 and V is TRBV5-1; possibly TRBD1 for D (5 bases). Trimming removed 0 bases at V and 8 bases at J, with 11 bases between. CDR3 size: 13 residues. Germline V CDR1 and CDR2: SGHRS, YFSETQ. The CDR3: CASSLDGTFGYTF. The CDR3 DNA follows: TGCGCCAGCAGCTTGGACGGGACTTTCGGCTACACCTTC.

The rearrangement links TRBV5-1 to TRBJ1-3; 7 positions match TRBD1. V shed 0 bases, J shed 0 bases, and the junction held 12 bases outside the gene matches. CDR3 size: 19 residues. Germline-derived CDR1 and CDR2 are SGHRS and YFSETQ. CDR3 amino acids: CASSLGGPGQQGSGNTIYF. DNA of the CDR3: TGCGCCAGCAGCTTGGGGGGTCCGGGACAGCAAGGCTCTGGAAACACCATATATTTT.

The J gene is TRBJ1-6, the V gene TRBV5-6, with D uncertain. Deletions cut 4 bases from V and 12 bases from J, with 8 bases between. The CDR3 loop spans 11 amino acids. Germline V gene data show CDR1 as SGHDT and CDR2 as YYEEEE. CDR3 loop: CASSARGPLHF. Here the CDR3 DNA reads TGTGCCAGCAGCGCACGGGGACCCCTCCACTTT. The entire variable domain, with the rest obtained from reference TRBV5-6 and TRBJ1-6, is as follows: DAGVTQSPTHLIKTRGQQVTLRCSPKSGHDTVSWYQQALGQGPQFIFQYYEEEERQRGNFPDRFSGHQFPNYSSELNVNALLLGDSALYLCASSARGPLHFGNGTRLTVT.

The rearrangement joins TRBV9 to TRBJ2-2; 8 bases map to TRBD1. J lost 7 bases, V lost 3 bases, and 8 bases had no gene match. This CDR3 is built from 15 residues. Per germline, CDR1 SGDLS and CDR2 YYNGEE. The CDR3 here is CASSATRGPGGELFF. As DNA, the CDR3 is TGTGCCAGCAGCGCAACCAGGGGGCCAGGCGGGGAGCTGTTTTTT.

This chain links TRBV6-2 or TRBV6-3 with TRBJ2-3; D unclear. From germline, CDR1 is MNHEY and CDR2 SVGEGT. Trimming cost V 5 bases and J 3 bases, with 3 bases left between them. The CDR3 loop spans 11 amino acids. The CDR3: CASSQTDTQYF. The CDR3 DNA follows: TGTGCCAGCAGTCAGACAGATACGCAGTATTTT.

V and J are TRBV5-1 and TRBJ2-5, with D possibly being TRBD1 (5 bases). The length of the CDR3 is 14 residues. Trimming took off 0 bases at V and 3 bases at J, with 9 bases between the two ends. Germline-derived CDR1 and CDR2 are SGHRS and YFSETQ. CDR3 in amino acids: CASSLVATEETQYF. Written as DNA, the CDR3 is TGCGCCAGCAGCTTGGTGGCGACAGAAGAGACCCAGTACTTC. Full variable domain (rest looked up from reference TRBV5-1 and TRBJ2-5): KAGVTQTPRYLIKTRGQQVTLSCSPISGHRSVSWYQQTPGQGLQFLFEYFSETQRNKGNFPGRFSGRQFSNSRSEMNVSTLELGDSALYLCASSLVATEETQYFGPGTRLLVL.

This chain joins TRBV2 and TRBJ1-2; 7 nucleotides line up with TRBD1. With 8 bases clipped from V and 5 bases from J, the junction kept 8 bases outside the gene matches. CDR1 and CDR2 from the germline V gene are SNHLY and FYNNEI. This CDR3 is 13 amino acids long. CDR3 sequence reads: CASHMDRLYGYTF. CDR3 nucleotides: TGTGCCAGCCATATGGACAGGCTTTATGGCTACACCTTC.

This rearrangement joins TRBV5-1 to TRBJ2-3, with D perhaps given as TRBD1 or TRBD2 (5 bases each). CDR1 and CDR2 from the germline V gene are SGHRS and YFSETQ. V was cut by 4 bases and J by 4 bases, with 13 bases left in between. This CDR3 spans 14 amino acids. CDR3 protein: CASSILGGADTQYF. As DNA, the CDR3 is TGCGCCAGCAGCATCCTTGGGGGTGCAGATACGCAGTATTTT.

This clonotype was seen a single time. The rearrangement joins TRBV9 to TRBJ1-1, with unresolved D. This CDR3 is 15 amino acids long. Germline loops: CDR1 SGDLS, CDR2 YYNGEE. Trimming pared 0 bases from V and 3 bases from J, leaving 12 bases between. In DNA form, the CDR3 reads TGTGCCAGCAGCGTAGGTAAGGGCGGGGACACTGAAGCTTTCTTT. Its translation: CASSVGKGGDTEAFF.

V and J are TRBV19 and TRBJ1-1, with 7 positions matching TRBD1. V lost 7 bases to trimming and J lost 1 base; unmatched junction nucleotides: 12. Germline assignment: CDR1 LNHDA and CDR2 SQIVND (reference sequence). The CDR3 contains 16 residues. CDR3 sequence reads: CASNGRHRGENTEAFF. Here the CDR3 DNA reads TGTGCCAGTAATGGGCGACACAGGGGAGAGAACACTGAAGCTTTCTTT.

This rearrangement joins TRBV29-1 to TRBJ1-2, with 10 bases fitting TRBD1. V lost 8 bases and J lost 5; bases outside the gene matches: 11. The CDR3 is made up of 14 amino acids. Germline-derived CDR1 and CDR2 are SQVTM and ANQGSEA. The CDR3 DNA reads TGCAGCACCGTGACAGGGGGCAAACCTTATGGCTACACCTTC. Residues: CSTVTGGKPYGYTF.

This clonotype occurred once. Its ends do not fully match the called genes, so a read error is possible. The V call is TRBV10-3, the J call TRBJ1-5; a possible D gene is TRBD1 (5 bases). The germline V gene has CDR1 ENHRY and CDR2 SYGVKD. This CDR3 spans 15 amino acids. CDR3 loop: CATSSGPLTNQPQHF. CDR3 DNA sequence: TGTGCCACCAGTTCGGGACCCCTCACCAATCAGCCCCAGCATTTT.

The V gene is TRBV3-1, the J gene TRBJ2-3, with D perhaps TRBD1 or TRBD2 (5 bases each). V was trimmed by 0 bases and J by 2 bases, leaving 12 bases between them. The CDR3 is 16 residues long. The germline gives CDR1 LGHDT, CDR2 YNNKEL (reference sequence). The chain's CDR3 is CASSQDLPGLTDTQYF. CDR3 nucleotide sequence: TGTGCCAGCAGCCAAGATCTTCCGGGGCTCACAGATACGCAGTATTTT.

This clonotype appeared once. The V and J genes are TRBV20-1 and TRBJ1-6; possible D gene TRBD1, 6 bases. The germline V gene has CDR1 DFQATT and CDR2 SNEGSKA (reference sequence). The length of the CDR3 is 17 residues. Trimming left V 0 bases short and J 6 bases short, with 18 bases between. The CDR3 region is CSARDDRSGARNSPLHF. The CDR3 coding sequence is TGCAGTGCTAGAGACGATCGATCAGGGGCCCGTAATTCACCCCTCCACTTT.

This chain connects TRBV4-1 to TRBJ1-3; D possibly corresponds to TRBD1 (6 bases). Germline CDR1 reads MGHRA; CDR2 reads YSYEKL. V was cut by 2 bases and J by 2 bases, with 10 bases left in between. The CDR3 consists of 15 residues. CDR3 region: CASSQPRDTGNTIYF. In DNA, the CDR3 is TGCGCCAGCAGCCAACCCCGGGACACTGGAAACACCATATATTTT.

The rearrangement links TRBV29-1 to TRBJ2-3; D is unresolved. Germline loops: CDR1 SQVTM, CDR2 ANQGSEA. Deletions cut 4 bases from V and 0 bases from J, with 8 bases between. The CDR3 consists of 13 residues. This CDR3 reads CSVGEYSTDTQYF. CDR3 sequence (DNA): TGCAGCGTTGGGGAATACAGCACAGATACGCAGTATTTT.

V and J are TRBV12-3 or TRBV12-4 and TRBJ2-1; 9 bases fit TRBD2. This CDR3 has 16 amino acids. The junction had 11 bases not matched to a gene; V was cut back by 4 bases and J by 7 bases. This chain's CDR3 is CASSSPGLATGNEQFF. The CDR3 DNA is TGTGCCAGCAGTTCTCCGGGACTAGCAACGGGGAATGAGCAGTTCTTC.

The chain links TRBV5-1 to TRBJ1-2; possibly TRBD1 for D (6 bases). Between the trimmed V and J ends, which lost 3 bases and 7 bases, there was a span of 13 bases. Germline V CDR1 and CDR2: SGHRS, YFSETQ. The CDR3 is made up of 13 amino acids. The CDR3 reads CASSSQGSIGYTF. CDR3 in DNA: TGCGCCAGCAGCTCACAGGGCAGTATTGGCTACACCTTC.

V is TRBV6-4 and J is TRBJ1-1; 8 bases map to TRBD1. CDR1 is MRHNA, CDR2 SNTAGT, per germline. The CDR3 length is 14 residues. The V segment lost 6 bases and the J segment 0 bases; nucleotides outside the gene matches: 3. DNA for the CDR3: TGTGCCAGCAGGCCGACAGGGGTGAACACTGAAGCTTTCTTT. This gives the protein CASRPTGVNTEAFF.

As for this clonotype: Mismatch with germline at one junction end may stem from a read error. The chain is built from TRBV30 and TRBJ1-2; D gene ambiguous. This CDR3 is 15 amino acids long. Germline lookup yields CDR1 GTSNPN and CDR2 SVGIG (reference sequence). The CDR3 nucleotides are TGTGCCTGGAGTACCGGGCTCGGCGGTAGCTATGGCCACACCTTC. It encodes CAWSTGLGGSYGHTF.

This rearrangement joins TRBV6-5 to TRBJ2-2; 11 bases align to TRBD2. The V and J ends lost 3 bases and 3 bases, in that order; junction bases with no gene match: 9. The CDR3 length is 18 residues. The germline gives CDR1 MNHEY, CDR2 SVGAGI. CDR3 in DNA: TGTGCCAGCAGTTATACCCCCGGGACTAGCGGCCACACCGGGGAGCTGTTTTTT. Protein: CASSYTPGTSGHTGELFF.

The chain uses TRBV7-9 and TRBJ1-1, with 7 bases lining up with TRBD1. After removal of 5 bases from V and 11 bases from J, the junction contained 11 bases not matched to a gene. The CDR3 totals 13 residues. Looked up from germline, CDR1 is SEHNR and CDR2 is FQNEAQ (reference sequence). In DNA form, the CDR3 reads TGTGCCAGCAGCGGATACCGGGACAGAGGGGCTTTCTTT. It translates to CASSGYRDRGAFF.

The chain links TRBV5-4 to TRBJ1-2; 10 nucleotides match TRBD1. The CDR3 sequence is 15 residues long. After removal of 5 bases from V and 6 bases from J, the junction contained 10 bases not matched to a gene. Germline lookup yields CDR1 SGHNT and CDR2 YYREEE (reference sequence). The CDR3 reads CASSKDSGTGDGYTF. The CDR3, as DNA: TGTGCCAGCAGTAAAGACTCAGGGACAGGGGATGGCTACACCTTC.